This T cell receptor (beta chain) emerged from a study of beta chain features in type 1 diabetes. Of note for this clone: What it binds is not known.

Cells sorted by CD45RO/CCR7/CD25/CD127/CD95/CD27 comprised CD4+ naive, central memory, regulatory and stem cell-like memory cells. Sequenced material consisted of expressed TCRB transcripts (all of the isolated RNA was reverse transcribed). Only in-frame clones appear in the TCRdb table, and some are missing; sequencing was by immunoSEQ multiplex PCR. The top ten clones hold roughly 0.022% of a sample with about 700,000 clones, about an eighth of them seen once. Per germline, CDR1 SEHNR and CDR2 FQNEAQ (reference sequence). The CDR3 is 17 amino acids. Trimming took off 1 base at V and 0 bases at J, with 12 bases between the two ends. Overall study results and limits: All four CD4+ subsets from Type 1 diabetes patients carried moderately but significantly shorter TCRB CDR3s. Cells that show high TCR expression could be over-represented by cDNA sequencing. Whatever favoring of shorter templates PCR might show would apply equally to patients and controls. The similarity of naive, central memory and Treg TCRB repertoires appeared greater among patients than among healthy donors.

The rearrangement joins TRBV7-9 to TRBJ2-2; either TRBD1 or TRBD2 may fit D (5 bases each). The TCR comes from a man between 18 and 29 years old with type 1 diabetes. Source material: naive CD4+ T cells from blood. In DNA, the CDR3 is TGTGCCAGCAGCTTAGGGGCCGGGACGACGAACACCGGGGAGCTGTTTTTT. Protein product: CASSLGAGTTNTGELFF.